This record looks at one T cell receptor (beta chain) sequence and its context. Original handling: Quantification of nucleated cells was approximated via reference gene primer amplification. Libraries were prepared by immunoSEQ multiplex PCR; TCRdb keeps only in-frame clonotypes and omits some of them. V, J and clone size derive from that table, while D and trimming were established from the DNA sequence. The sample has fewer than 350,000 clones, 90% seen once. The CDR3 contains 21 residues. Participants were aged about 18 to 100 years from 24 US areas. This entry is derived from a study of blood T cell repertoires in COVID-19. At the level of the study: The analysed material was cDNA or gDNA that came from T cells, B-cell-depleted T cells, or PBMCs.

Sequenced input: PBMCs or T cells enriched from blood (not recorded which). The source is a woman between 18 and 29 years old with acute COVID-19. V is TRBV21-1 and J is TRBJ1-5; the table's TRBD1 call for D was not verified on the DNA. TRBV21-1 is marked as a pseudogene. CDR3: CASSKLCGGSCDRVNNQPQHF. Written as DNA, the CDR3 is TGTGCCAGCAGCAAACTATGTGGTGGTTCGTGTGACAGGGTGAACAATCAGCCCCAGCATTTT.